Listed here are 10 T cell receptor beta chains from one sample, sequenced in a study of T cells in Graves' hyperthyroidism and ophthalmopathy. The TCR beta CDR3 regions underwent amplification using RNA transcripts as the source. Using the HTBI primer set, a first-round RT-PCR was run on the TCR CDR3. TCRdb re-analysed the multiplex PCR reads in MiXCR, keeping a single row per CDR3 protein. In the table there are about 560,000 distinct CDR3 sequences, roughly a sixth of which are singletons. Material: blood. Receptor source: a woman under 30 with Graves' hyperthyroidism.

V usage is TRBV19 and J usage is TRBJ2-1; 14 bases are a match to TRBD2. This CDR3 has 15 amino acids. Germline V CDR1 and CDR2: LNHDA, SQIVND (reference sequence). The V segment lost 7 bases and the J segment 8 bases; nucleotides outside the gene matches: 7. The CDR3: CASKTGTSGSHEQFF. DNA of the CDR3: TGTGCCAGTAAGACCGGGACTAGCGGGAGTCATGAGCAGTTCTTC.

This chain links TRBV28 with TRBJ1-1; TRBD1 agrees at 11 bases. Per the germline V gene, CDR1 is MDHEN and CDR2 is SYDVKM. CDR3 size: 15 residues. The V gene end was trimmed by 5 bases and the J gene end by 7 bases; junction bases not matched to a gene: 9. DNA of the CDR3: TGTGCCAGCAGTCCACCGGACAGGGGGCCGATTGAAGCTTTCTTT. Translation gives CASSPPDRGPIEAFF.

This clonotype was detected only a few times. The chain recombines TRBV20-1 with TRBJ1-6; D gene unclear. The CDR3 has 13 amino acids. Trimming pared 7 bases from V and 8 bases from J, leaving 15 bases between. The germline CDR1 and CDR2 sequences are DFQATT and SNEGSKA (reference sequence). CDR3 amino acids: CSVAGPRYSPLHF. In DNA, the CDR3 is TGCAGTGTAGCCGGACCCAGATATTCACCCCTCCACTTT.

This sequence joins TRBV30 and TRBJ2-5, with D hard to call. Trimming stripped 0 bases from V and 0 bases from J, with 11 bases between. Germline lookup yields CDR1 GTSNPN and CDR2 SVGIG (reference sequence). The CDR3 sequence is 15 residues long. This chain's CDR3 is CAWSVLAGNQETQYF. CDR3 DNA sequence: TGTGCCTGGAGTGTACTGGCAGGAAACCAAGAGACCCAGTACTTC.

As to this clonotype: One end of the junction does not line up with germline, which may come from a read error. The genes are TRBV27 and TRBJ2-3, with TRBD2 matching over 7 bases. CDR1 is MNHEY and CDR2 is SMNVEV in the germline V gene (reference sequence). The CDR3 totals 14 residues. DNA of the CDR3: TGTGCCAGCAGTCGGGGGAGGGATGGGGATACGCGGTATTTT. Translated, it gives CASSRGRDGDTRYF.

This clonotype was found many times. The chain combines TRBV24-1 with TRBJ2-1; 9 positions agree with TRBD1. The CDR3 contains 16 residues. Per the germline V gene, CDR1 is KGHDR and CDR2 is SFDVKD. J lost 0 bases, V lost 2 bases, and 1 base had no gene match. This CDR3 reads CATSDSQGASYNEQFF. The CDR3 region has the DNA TGTGCCACCAGTGATTCACAGGGGGCCTCCTACAATGAGCAGTTCTTC.

This clonotype was seen many times. The chain has TRBV6-1 and TRBJ2-3; 11 nucleotides match TRBD2. The CDR3 consists of 15 residues. V dropped 4 bases and J dropped 6; count of bases not matched to a gene: 6. The germline V gene has CDR1 MNHNS and CDR2 SASEGT. The CDR3 DNA sequence: TGTGCCAGCAGTGTTAGCGGGGGGGCGACGGATACGCAGTATTTT. It translates to CASSVSGGATDTQYF.

This chain joins TRBV7-8 and TRBJ2-1, with D unclear. Germline V gives CDR1 SGHVS, CDR2 FQNEAQ. Trimming cost V 2 bases and J 15 bases, with 14 bases left between them. This CDR3 region has 12 residues. The CDR3 loop reads CASSLKLPSMFF. As DNA, the CDR3 is TGTGCCAGCAGCTTAAAGTTGCCTAGTATGTTCTTC.

This CDR3 reads CASSSTLLAGGVGEQFF. CDR3 coding DNA: TGTGCCAGCAGTTCGACCCTCCTCGCGGGGGGGGTTGGGGAGCAGTTCTTC. The V and J genes are TRBV12-3 or TRBV12-4 and TRBJ2-1; TRBD2 matches 9 bases. CDR3 length: 17 amino acids. Trimming cost V 4 bases and J 10 bases; bases outside gene matches: 17.

With respect to this clonotype: A read error is possible here, since a much larger clone lies one base away. The V call is TRBV28, the J call TRBJ2-3; 11 bases map to TRBD1. Germline CDR1 and CDR2: MDHEN and SYDVKM. V gave up 5 bases and J gave up 5 bases; unmatched junction bases: 9. The CDR3 runs to 16 residues. Here the CDR3 reads CASSILDRGQKDTQYF. CDR3 in DNA: TGTGCCAGCAGTATCCTGGACAGGGGGCAAAAAGATACGCAGTATTTT.